This T cell receptor (beta chain) appears in the sequencing data of a study of control samples from healthy donors and cancer patients. Germline CDR1 reads SGHRS; CDR2 reads YFSETQ. Losses at the gene ends were 4 bases for V and 0 bases for J; bases not matched to a gene: 14. The CDR3 is 20 amino acids. TCRdb's table, derived via immunoSEQ multiplex PCR, lists solely in-frame clones and lacks some. This table holds approximately 98,000 clones, approximately 82% found once. This clonotype was obtained from a man younger than 35 in good health. What was sequenced was blood. V and J are TRBV5-1 and TRBJ1-6, with 9 bases aligning to TRBD1. CDR3 loop: CASSPKTTGGRISYNSPLHF. Written as DNA, the CDR3 is TGCGCCAGCAGCCCAAAAACCACAGGGGGCCGGATCTCCTATAATTCACCCCTCCACTTT.